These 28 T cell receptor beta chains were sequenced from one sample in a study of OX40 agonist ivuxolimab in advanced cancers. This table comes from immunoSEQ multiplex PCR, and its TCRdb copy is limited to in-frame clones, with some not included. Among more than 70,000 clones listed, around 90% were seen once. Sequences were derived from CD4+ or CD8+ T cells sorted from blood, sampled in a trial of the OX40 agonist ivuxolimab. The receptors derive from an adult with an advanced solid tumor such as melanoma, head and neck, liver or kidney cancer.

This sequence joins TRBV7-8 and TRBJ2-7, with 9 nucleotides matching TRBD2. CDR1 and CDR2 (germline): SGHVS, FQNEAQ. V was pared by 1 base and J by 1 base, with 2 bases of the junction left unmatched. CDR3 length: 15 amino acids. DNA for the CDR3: TGTGCCAGCAGCTTAGAACTAGCGGGTTCCTACGAGCAGTACTTC. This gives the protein CASSLELAGSYEQYF. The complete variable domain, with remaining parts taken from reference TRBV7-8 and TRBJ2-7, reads GAGVSQSPRYKVAKRGQDVALRCDPISGHVSLFWYQQALGQGPEFLTYFQNEAQLDKSGLPSDRFFAERPEGSVSTLKIQRTQQEDSAVYLCASSLELAGSYEQYFGPGTRLTVT.

DNA for the CDR3: TGTGCCAGCAGCCCGGCCCATCGGGCCCGACTGGGGGAGACCCAGTACTTC. Protein: CASSPAHRARLGETQYF. The chain employs TRBV5-4 and TRBJ2-5; D not certain. The V gene lost 4 bases and the J gene lost 5 bases, with 24 bases spanning the gap. The germline V gene has CDR1 SGHNT and CDR2 YYREEE (reference sequence). This CDR3 comprises 17 residues.

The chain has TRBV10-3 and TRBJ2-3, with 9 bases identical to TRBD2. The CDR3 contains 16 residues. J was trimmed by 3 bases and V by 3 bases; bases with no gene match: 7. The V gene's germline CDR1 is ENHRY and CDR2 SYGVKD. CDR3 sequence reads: CAISDTAGGPTDTQYF. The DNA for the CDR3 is TGTGCCATCAGTGATACGGCGGGAGGGCCGACAGATACGCAGTATTTT.

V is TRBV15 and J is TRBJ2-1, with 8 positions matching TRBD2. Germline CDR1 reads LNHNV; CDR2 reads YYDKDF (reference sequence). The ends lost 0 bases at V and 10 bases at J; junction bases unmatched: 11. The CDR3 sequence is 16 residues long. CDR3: CATSRDQGSGAVEQFF. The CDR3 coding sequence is TGTGCCACCAGCAGAGATCAGGGTAGCGGGGCCGTCGAGCAGTTCTTC.

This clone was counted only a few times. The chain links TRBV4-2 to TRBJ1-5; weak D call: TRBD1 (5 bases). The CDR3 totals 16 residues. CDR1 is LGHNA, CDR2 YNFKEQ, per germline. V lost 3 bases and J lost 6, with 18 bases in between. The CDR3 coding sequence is TGTGCCAGCAGCCATAACGGAAGGGGAGAGGGTCAGCCCCAGCATTTT. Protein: CASSHNGRGEGQPQHF.

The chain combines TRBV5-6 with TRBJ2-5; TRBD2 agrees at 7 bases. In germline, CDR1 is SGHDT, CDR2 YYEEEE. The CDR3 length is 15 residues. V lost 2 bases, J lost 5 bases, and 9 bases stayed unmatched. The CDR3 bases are TGTGCCAGCAGCTTCTCGGGGGGAGCCGGGGAGACCCAGTACTTC. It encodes CASSFSGGAGETQYF.

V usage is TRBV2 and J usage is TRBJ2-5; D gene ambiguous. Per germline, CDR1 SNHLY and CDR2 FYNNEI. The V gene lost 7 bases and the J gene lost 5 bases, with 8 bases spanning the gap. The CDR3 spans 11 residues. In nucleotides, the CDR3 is TGTGCCAGCACAGGTTTGGAGACCCAGTACTTC. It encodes CASTGLETQYF.

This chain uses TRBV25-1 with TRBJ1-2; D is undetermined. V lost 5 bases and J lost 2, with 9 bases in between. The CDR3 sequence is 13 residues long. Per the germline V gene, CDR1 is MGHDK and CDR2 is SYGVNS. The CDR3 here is CASSLDGNYGYTF. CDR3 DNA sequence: TGTGCCAGCAGTCTGGACGGGAACTATGGCTACACCTTC.

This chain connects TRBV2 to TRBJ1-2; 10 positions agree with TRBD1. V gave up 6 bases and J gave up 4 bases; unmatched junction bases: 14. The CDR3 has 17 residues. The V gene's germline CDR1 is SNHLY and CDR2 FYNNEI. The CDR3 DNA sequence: TGTGCCAGCAGCCTCGGACAGGGGGTCAAGTTGAGCTATGGCTACACCTTC. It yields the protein CASSLGQGVKLSYGYTF.

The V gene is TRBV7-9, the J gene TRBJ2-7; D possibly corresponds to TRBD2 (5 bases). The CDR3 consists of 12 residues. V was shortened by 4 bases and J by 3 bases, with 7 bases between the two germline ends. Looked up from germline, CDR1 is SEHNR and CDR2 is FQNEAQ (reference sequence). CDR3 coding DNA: TGTGCCAGCAGCTCGGACTTCTACGAGCAGTACTTC. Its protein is CASSSDFYEQYF.

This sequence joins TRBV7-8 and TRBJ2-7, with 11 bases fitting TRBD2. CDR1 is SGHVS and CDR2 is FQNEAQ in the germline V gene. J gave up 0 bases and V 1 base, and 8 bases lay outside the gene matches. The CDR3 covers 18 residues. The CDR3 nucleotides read TGTGCCAGCAGCTTAGGGTGGCCTAGCGGGAGGAGCTCCTACGAGCAGTACTTC. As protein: CASSLGWPSGRSSYEQYF.

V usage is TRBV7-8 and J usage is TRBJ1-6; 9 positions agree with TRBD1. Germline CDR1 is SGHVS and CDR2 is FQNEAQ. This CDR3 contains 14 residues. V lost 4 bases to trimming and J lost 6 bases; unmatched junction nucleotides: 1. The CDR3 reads CASSSDRGNSPLHF. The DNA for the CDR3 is TGTGCCAGCAGCTCGGACAGGGGTAATTCACCCCTCCACTTT.

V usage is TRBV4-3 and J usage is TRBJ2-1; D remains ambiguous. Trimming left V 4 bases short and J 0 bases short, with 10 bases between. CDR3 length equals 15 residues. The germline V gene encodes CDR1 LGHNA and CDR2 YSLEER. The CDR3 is CASSRRSNSYNEQFF. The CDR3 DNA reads TGCGCCAGCAGCCGCAGGTCAAACTCCTACAATGAGCAGTTCTTC.

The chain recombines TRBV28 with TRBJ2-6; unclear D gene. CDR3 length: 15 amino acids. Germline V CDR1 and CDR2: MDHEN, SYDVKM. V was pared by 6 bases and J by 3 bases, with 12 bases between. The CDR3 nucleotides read TGTGCCAGCAGGGGCTGGGAAGGTGGGGCCAACGTCCTGACTTTC. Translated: CASRGWEGGANVLTF.

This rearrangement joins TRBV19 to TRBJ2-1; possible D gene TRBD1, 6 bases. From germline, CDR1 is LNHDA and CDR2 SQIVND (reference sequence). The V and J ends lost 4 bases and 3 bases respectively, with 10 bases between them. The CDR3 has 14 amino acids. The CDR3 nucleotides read TGTGCCAGTAGTACCGAGGACAGCTACAATGAGCAGTTCTTC. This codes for CASSTEDSYNEQFF.

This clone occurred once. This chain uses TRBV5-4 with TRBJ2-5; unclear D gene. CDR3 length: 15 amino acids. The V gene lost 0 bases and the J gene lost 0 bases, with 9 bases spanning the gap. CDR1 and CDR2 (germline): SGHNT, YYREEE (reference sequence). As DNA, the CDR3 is TGTGCCAGCAGCTTGGGGGTTCGGGACCAAGAGACCCAGTACTTC. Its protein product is CASSLGVRDQETQYF.

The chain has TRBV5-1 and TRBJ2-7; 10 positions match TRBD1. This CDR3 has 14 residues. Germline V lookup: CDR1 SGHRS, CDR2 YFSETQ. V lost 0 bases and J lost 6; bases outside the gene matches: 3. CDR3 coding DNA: TGCGCCAGCAGCTTGGGCGGGACAGGGGTCGAGCAGTACTTC. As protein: CASSLGGTGVEQYF.

The CDR3 here is CASSLGPGSTYNEQFF. CDR3 DNA sequence: TGCGCCAGCAGCTTGGGTCCGGGATCCACCTACAATGAGCAGTTCTTC. The chain couples TRBV5-1 to TRBJ2-1; weak D call: TRBD2 (5 bases). In germline, CDR1 is SGHRS, CDR2 YFSETQ. CDR3 size: 16 residues. V lost 0 bases to trimming and J lost 2 bases, with 12 bases between them.

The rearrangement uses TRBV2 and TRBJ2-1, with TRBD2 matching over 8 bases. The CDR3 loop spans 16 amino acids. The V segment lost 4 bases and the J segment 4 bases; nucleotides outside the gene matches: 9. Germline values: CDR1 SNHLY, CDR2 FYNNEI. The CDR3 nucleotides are TGTGCCAGCAGTGTCCGAAGCGGGAGAGGGTACAATGAGCAGTTCTTC. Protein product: CASSVRSGRGYNEQFF. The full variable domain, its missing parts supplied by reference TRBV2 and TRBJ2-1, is EPEVTQTPSHQVTQMGQEVILRCVPISNHLYFYWYRQILGQKVEFLVSFYNNEISEKSEIFDDQFSVERPDGSNFTLKIRSTKLEDSAMYFCASSVRSGRGYNEQFFGPGTRLTVL.

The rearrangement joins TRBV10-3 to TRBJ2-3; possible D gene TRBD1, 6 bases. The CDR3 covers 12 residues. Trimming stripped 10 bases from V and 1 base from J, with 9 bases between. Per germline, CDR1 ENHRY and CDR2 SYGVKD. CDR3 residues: CATRTGTDTQYF. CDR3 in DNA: TGTGCCACACGGACAGGCACAGATACGCAGTATTTT.

Written as DNA, the CDR3 is TGTGCCACCAGCCAGGGCTCTACCGATACGCAGTATTTT. As protein: CATSQGSTDTQYF. This chain joins TRBV15 and TRBJ2-3; maybe TRBD1 (5 bases). The germline V gene has CDR1 LNHNV and CDR2 YYDKDF (reference sequence). This CDR3 comprises 13 residues. V lost 5 bases and J lost 6, with 12 bases in between.

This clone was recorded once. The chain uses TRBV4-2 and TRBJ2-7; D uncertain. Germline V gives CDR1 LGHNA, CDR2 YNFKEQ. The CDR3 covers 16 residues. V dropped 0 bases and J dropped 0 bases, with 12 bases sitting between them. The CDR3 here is CASSQEVDTSSYEQYF. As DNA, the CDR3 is TGTGCCAGCAGCCAAGAGGTTGACACAAGCTCCTACGAGCAGTACTTC.

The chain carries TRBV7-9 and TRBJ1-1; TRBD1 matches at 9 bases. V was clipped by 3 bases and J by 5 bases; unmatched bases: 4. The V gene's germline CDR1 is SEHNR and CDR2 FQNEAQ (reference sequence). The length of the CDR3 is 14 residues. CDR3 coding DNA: TGTGCCAGCAGCTTCCGACAGGGGGGAACTGAAGCTTTCTTT. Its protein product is CASSFRQGGTEAFF.

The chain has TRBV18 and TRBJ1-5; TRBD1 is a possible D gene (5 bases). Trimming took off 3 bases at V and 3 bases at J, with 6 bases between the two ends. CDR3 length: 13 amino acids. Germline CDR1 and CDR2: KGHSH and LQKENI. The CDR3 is CASSPGLNQPQHF. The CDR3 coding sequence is TGTGCCAGCTCACCGGGGCTCAATCAGCCCCAGCATTTT.

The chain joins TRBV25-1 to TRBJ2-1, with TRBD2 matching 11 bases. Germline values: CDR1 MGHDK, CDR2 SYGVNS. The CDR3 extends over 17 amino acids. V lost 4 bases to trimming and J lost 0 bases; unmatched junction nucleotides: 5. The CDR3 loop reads CASSGGSGRASYNEQFF. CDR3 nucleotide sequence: TGTGCCAGCAGTGGAGGTAGCGGGAGGGCCTCCTACAATGAGCAGTTCTTC.

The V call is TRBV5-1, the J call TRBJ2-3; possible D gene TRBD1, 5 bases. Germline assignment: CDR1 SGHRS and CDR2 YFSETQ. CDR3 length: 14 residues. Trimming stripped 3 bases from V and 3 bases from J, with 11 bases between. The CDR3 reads CASSYQGVTDTQYF. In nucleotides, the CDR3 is TGCGCCAGCAGCTATCAGGGCGTGACAGATACGCAGTATTTT.

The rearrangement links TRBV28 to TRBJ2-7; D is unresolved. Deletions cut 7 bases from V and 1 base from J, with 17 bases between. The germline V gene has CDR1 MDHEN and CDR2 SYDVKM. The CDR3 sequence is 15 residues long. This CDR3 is CASKDHRLPSYEQYF. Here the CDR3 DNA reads TGTGCCAGCAAAGATCACAGATTACCATCCTACGAGCAGTACTTC.

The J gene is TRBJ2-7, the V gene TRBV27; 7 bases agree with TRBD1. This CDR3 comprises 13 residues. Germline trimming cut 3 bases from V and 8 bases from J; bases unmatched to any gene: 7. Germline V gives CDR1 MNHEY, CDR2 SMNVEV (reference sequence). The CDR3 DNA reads TGTGCCAGCAGTTTTAGGGGGCCCTCAAAGCAGTACTTC. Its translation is CASSFRGPSKQYF.